Listed here is a single TCR beta chain. What it binds is not known. The data were taken from a study of blood T cells in healthy people across ages. Points from the study as a whole: Per million T cells, TCR beta diversity dropped roughly linearly as age increased. The percentage of naive T cells correlated strongly with TCR beta diversity. Aged donors had fewer naive CD4+ cells and lower diversity than long-lived donors.

V gave up 2 bases and J gave up 7 bases; unmatched junction bases: 12. The CDR3 runs to 16 residues. From germline, CDR1 is MDHEN and CDR2 SYDVKM. A second PCR, run for roughly 7 to 11 cycles, used a sample-barcoded 5' primer plus a J-beta primer mix. TCRdb itself ran the 5' RACE reads through MiXCR, one entry per CDR3 protein. The table shows roughly 1,500,000 distinct CDR3 sequences, with roughly 45% occurring only once. This sequence joins TRBV28 and TRBJ2-7; 9 bases map to TRBD2. The receptor was derived from a young woman in good health. Input material: blood. Here the CDR3 DNA reads TGTGCCAGCAGTTTAGTGGCGGGGGGGCCGTCAAATGAGCAGTACTTC. It codes for CASSLVAGGPSNEQYF.